This paragraph reports one TCR beta chain. Amplified regions were TCR beta CDR3 sequences from RNA transcripts. In the first-round RT-PCR of the TCR CDR3, the HTBI primer set was used. Each CDR3 protein gets one entry after TCRdb re-called the multiplex PCR reads with MiXCR. The sample contains about 210,000 distinct CDR3 sequences, 18% of which appear only once. The CDR3 is 17 amino acids. Per germline, CDR1 SGHTA and CDR2 FQGNSA. The V and J ends lost 6 bases and 3 bases respectively, with 23 bases between them. If no ophthalmopathy progression occurred within 18 months, Graves' hyperthyroidism was stable. PBMCs stemmed from around 9.3 ml fresh peripheral blood. This entry comes from a study of T cells in Graves' hyperthyroidism and ophthalmopathy.

The source of this sequence is a man between 35 and 55 years old with Graves' hyperthyroidism. The sample consisted of blood. The V gene is TRBV7-2, the J gene TRBJ1-1; no reliable D call. The chain's CDR3 is CASSSPYREGEDTEAFF. CDR3 in DNA: TGTGCCAGCAGTTCCCCCTATCGGGAGGGAGAAGACACTGAAGCTTTCTTT.